This record covers a single T cell receptor (beta chain). Only in-frame clones appear in the TCRdb table, and some are missing; sequencing was by immunoSEQ multiplex PCR. The sample contains around 290,000 clones, 75% to 90% of which appear only once. The Seattle patients joined while their infection was active and were tracked longitudinally afterward. The data were taken from a study of blood T cell repertoires in COVID-19. Looking at the study overall: Sites across the United States, Italy and Spain contributed samples from acute and convalescent COVID-19. Sources were T cells, B-cell-depleted T cells, or PBMCs; the material itself was cDNA or gDNA.

Sequenced input: peripheral blood. The clonotype originates from a woman in her seventies with COVID-19, enrolled during active disease.

The CDR3 sequence: CASSLSSSTGELFF. The CDR3 coding sequence is TGTGCCAGCAGCTTATCGTCTAGCACCGGGGAGCTGTTTTTT. The chain couples TRBV7-3 to TRBJ2-2; D uncertain. Trimming stripped 2 bases from V and 4 bases from J, with 8 bases between. The length of the CDR3 is 14 residues. Germline lookup yields CDR1 SGHTA and CDR2 FQGTGA.